The source of this T cell receptor (beta chain) is a study of blood T cell repertoires in COVID-19. Study in general: Acute-phase and convalescent COVID-19 samples originated in the United States, Italy and Spain. PBMCs, B-cell-depleted T cells, or T cells provided the cDNA or gDNA that made up the material.

Per germline, CDR1 KGHDR and CDR2 SFDVKD. Trimming removed 5 bases from V and 5 bases from J; junction bases left unmatched: 8. This CDR3 comprises 15 residues. Per the study methods: Scientists estimated how many nucleated cells there were by amplifying reference gene primers. Repertoires were generated with immunoSEQ multiplex PCR, while TCRdb's copy carries only in-frame clones and drops some. That table furnishes V, J and clone size, whereas the DNA furnished D and trimming. Of 150,000 to 200,000 clones in the sample, roughly 86% are singletons; the top ten hold 3.5% to 4%. What was sequenced was peripheral blood. V gene TRBV24-1 combines with J gene TRBJ2-7; 10 positions agree with TRBD1. This TCR derives from a woman aged 55-70 years who had recovered from COVID-19. CDR3 nucleotides: TGTGCCACCAGTGGGGGGACAGGGGCGTTCGACGAGCAGTACTTC. Its protein product is CATSGGTGAFDEQYF.